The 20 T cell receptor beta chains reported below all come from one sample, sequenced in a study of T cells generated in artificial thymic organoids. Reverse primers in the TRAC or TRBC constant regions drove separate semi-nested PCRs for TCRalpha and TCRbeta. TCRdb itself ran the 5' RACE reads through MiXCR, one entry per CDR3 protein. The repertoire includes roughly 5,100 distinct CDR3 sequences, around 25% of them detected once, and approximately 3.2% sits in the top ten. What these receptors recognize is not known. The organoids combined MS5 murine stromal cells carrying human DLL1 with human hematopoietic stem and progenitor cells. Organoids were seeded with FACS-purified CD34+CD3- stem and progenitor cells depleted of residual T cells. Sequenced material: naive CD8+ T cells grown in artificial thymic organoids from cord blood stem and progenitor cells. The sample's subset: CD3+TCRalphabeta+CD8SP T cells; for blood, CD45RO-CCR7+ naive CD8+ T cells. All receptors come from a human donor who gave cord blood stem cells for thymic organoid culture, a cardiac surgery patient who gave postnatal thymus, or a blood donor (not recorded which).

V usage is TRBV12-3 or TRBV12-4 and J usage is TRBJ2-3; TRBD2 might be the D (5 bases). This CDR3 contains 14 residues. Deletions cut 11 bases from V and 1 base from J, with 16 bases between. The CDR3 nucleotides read TGTGCCCTGTCGGGAACTGCTGGCACAGATACGCAGTATTTT. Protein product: CALSGTAGTDTQYF.

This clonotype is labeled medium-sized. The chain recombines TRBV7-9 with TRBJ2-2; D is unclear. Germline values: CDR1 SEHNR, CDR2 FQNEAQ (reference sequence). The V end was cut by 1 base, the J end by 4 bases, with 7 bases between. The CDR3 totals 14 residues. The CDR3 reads CASSLVCPTGELFF. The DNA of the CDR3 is TGTGCCAGCAGCTTAGTATGTCCCACCGGGGAGCTGTTTTTT.

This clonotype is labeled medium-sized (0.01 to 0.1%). This CDR3 reads CASSQEGSGGYYEQYF. DNA for the CDR3: TGTGCCAGCAGCCAAGAAGGCAGCGGGGGGTACTACGAGCAGTACTTC. The chain has TRBV4-2 and TRBJ2-7; 9 bases are shared with TRBD2. The germline V gene has CDR1 LGHNA and CDR2 YNFKEQ. The CDR3 is made up of 16 amino acids. Trimming took 0 bases from V and 3 from J; bases not matched to a gene: 6.

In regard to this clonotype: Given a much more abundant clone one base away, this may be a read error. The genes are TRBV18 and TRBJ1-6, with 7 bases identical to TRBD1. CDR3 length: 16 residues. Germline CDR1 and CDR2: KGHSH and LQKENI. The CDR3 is CASSPRDSSYNSPFHF. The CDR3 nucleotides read TGTGCCAGCTCACCGAGGGACAGCTCCTATAATTCACCCTTCCACTTT.

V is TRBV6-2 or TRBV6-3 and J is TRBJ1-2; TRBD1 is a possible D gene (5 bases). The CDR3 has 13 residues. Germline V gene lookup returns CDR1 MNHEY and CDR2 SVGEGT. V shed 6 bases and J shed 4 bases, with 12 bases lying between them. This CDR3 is CASRGVHPYGYTF. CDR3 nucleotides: TGTGCCAGCAGAGGGGTTCATCCCTATGGCTACACCTTC.

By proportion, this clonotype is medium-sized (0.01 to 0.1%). CDR3 sequence: CASSRGQGLYNSPLHF. The CDR3 DNA reads TGTGCCAGCAGCCGGGGACAGGGGCTGTATAATTCACCCCTCCACTTT. The chain links TRBV4-2 to TRBJ1-6; TRBD1 matches 10 bases. The trim removed 4 bases at V and 4 bases at J, leaving 4 bases unmatched. Per the germline V gene, CDR1 is LGHNA and CDR2 is YNFKEQ. CDR3 size: 16 residues.

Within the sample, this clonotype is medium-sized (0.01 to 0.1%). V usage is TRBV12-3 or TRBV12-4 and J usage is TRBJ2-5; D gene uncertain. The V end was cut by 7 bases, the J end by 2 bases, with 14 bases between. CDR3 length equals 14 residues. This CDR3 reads CASTPGWHQETQYF. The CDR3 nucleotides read TGTGCCAGCACTCCCGGGTGGCATCAAGAGACCCAGTACTTC.

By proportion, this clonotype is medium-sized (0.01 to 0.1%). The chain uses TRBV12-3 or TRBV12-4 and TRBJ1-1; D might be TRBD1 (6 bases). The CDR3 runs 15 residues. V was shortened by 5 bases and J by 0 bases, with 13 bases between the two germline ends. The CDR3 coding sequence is TGTGCCAGCAGTCCGATACCAGGGGTGAACACTGAAGCTTTCTTT. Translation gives CASSPIPGVNTEAFF.

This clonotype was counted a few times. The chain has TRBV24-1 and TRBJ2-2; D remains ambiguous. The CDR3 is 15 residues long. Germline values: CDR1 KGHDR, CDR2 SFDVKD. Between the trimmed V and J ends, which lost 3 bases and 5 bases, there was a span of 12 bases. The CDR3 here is CATSDRVKGTGELFF. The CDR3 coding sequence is TGTGCCACCAGTGATCGGGTTAAAGGTACCGGGGAGCTGTTTTTT.

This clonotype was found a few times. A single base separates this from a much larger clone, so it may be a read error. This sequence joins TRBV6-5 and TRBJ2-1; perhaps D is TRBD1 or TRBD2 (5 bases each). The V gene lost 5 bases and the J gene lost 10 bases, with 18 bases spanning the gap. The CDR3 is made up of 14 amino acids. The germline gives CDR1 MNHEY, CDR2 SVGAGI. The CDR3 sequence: CASSTTAVSQEQFF. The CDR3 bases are TGTGCCAGCAGTACGACAGCGGTTTCGCAGGAGCAGTTCTTC.

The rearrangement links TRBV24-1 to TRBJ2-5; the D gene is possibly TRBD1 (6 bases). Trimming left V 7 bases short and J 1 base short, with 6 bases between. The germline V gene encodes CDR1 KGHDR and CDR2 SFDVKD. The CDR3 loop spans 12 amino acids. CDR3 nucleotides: TGTGCCACCAGGGACAGCCAAGAGACCCAGTACTTC. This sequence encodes CATRDSQETQYF.

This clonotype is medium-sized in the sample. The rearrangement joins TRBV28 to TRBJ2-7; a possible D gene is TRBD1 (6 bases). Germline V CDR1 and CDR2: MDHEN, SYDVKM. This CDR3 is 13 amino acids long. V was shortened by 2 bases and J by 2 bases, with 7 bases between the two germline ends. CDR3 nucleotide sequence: TGTGCCAGCAGTTTAGCAGGGGCCTACGAGCAGTACTTC. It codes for CASSLAGAYEQYF.

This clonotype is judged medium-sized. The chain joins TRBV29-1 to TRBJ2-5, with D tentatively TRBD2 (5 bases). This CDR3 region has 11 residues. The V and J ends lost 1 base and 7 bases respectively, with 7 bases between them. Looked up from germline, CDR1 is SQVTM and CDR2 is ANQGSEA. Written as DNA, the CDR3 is TGCAGCGTTGAAGGCGGGCGGACCCAGTACTTC. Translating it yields CSVEGGRTQYF. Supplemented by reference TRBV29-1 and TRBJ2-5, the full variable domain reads SAVISQKPSRDICQRGTSLTIQCQVDSQVTMMFWYRQQPGQSLTLIATANQGSEATYESGFVIDKFPISRPNLTFSTLTVSNMSPEDSSIYLCSVEGGRTQYFGPGTRLLVL.

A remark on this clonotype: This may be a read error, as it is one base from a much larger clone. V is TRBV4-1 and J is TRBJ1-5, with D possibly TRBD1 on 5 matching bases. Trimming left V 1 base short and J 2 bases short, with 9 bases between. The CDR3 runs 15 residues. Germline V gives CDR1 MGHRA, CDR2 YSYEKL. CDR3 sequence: CASSQGQYGNQPQHF. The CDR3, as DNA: TGCGCCAGCAGCCAAGGACAGTATGGCAATCAGCCCCAGCATTTT.

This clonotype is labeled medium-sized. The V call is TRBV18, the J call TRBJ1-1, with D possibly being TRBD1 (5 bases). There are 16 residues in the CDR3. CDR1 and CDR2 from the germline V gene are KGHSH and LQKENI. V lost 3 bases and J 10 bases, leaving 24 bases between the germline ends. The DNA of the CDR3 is TGTGCCAGCTCACCGTACTCTTCCGGGCCGCTAAGGGGAGCTTTCTTT. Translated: CASSPYSSGPLRGAFF.

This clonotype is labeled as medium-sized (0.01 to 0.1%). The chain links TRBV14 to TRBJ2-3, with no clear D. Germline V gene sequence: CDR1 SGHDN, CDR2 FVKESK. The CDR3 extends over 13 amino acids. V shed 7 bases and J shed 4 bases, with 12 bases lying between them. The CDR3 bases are TGTGCCAGCAATCGGCTAGGAGCAGATACGCAGTATTTT. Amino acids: CASNRLGADTQYF. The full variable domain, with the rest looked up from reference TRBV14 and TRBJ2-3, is EAGVTQFPSHSVIEKGQTVTLRCDPISGHDNLYWYRRVMGKEIKFLLHFVKESKQDESGMPNNRFLAERTGGTYSTLKVQPAELEDSGVYFCASNRLGADTQYFGPGTRLTVL.

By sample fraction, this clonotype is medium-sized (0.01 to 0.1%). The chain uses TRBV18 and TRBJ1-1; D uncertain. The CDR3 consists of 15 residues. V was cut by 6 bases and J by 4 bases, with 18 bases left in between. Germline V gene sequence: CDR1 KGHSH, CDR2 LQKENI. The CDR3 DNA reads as TGTGCCAGCTCCCATCTCAGTCCGGGAAGCACTGAAGCTTTCTTT. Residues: CASSHLSPGSTEAFF.

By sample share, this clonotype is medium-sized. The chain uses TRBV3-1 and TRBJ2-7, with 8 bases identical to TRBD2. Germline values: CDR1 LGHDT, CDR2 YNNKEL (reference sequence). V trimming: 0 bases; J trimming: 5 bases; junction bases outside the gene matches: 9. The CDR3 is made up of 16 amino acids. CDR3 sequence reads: CASSQDPAGEAHEQYF. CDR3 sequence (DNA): TGTGCCAGCAGCCAAGATCCAGCGGGAGAAGCCCACGAGCAGTACTTC.

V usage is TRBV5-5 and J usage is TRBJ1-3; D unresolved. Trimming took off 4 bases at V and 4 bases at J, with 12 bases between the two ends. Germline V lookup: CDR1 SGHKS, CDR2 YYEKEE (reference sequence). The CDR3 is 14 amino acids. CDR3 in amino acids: CASSLRTVGNTIYF. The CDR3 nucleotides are TGTGCCAGCAGCCTTCGGACGGTCGGAAACACCATATATTTT.

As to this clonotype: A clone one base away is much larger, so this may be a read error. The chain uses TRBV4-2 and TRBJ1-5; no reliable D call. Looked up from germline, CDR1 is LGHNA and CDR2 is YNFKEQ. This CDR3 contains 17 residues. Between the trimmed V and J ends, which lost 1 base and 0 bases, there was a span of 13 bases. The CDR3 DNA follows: TGTGCCAGCAGCCAAGCAATAGGACTGTCTAGCAATCAGCCCCAGCATTTT. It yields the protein CASSQAIGLSSNQPQHF.